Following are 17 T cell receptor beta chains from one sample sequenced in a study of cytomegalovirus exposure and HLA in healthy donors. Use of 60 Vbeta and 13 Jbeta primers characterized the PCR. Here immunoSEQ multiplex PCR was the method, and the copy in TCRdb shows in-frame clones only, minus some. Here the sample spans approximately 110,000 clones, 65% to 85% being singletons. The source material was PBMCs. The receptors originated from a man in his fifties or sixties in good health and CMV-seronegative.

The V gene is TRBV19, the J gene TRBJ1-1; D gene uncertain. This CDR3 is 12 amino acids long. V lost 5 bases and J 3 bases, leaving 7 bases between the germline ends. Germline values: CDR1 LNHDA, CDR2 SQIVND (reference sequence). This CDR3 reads CASSGRHTEAFF. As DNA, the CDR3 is TGTGCCAGTAGTGGGAGGCACACTGAAGCTTTCTTT. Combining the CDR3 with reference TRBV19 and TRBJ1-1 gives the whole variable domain DGGITQSPKYLFRKEGQNVTLSCEQNLNHDAMYWYRQDPGQGLRLIYYSQIVNDFQKGDIAEGYSVSREKKESFPLTVTSAQKNPTAFYLCASSGRHTEAFFGQGTRLTVV.

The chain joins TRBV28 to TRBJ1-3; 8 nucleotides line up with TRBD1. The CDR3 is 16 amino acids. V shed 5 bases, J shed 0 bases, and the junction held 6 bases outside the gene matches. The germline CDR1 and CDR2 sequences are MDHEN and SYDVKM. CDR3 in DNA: TGTGCCAGCAGTAGGACAGGGACAGTCTCTGGAAACACCATATATTTT. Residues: CASSRTGTVSGNTIYF.

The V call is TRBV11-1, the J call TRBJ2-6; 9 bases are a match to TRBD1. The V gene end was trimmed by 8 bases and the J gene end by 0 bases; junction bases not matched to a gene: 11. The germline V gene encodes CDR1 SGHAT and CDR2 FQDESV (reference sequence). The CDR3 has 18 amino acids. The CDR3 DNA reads TGTGCCAGCGGACCAAACCGGGACAGGGACTCTGGGGCCAACGTCCTGACTTTC. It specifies CASGPNRDRDSGANVLTF.

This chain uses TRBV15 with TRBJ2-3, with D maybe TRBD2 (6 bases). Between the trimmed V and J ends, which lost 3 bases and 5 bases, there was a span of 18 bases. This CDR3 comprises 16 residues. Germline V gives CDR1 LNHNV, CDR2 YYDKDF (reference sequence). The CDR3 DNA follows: TGTGCCACCAGCAGCGGGACGGGAGTAACGGGAGATACGCAGTATTTT. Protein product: CATSSGTGVTGDTQYF.

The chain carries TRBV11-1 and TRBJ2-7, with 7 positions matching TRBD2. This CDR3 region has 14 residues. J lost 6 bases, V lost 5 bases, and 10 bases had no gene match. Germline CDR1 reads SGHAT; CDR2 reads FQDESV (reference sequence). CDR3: CASSLGGVPFEQYF. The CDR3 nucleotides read TGTGCCAGCAGCCTGGGGGGGGTCCCGTTCGAGCAGTACTTC.

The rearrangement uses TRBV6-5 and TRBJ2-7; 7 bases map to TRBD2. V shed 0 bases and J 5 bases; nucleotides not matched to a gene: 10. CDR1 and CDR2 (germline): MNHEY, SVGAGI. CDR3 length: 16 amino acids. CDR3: CASSYSIREVGHEQYF. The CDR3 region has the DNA TGTGCCAGCAGTTACTCGATACGGGAGGTGGGGCACGAGCAGTACTTC.

The CDR3 reads CASSLSASGGPYQETQYF. The DNA of the CDR3 is TGTGCCAGCAGCTTATCAGCTAGCGGGGGCCCGTACCAAGAGACCCAGTACTTC. The chain is built from TRBV7-2 and TRBJ2-5; 10 nucleotides align to TRBD2. The V and J ends lost 2 bases and 0 bases, in that order; junction bases with no gene match: 9. Germline V gives CDR1 SGHTA, CDR2 FQGNSA. The CDR3 has 18 amino acids.

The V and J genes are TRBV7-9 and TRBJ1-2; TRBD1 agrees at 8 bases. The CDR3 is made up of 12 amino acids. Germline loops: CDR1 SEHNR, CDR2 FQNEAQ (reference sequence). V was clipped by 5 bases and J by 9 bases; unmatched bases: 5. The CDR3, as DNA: TGTGCCAGCAGCCTTCGACAGGGGAGCTACACCTTC. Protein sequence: CASSLRQGSYTF.

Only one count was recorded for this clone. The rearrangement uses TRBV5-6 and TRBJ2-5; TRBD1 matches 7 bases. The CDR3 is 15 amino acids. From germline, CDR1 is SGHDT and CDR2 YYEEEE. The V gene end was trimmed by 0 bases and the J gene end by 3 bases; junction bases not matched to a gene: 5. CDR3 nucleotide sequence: TGTGCCAGCAGCTTGGCGGGCCAGGGGGAAGAGACCCAGTACTTC. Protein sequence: CASSLAGQGEETQYF.

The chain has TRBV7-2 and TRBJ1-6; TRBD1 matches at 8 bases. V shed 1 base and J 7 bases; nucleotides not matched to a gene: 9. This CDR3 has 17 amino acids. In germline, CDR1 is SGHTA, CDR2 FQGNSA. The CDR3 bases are TGTGCCAGCAGCTTAGTTCCTCAGGGGGCACGGAATTCACCCCTCCACTTT. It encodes CASSLVPQGARNSPLHF.

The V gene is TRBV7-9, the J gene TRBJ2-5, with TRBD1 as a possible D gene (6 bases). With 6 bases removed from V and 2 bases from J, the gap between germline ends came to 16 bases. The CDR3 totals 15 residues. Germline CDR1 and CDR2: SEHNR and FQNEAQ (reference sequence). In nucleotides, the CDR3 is TGTGCCAGCAGTTGGAGGACAGAGGGTCAAGAGACCCAGTACTTC. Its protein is CASSWRTEGQETQYF. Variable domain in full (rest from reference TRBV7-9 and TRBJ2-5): DTGVSQNPRHKITKRGQNVTFRCDPISEHNRLYWYRQTLGQGPEFLTYFQNEAQLEKSRLLSDRFSAERPKGSFSTLEIQRTEQGDSAMYLCASSWRTEGQETQYFGPGTRLLVL.

The CDR3 sequence: CASSTTGRSYEQYF. CDR3 bases: TGTGCCAGTAGTACGACAGGGAGATCGTACGAGCAGTACTTC. The rearrangement joins TRBV19 to TRBJ2-7; 7 bases line up with TRBD1. V shed 4 bases, J shed 4 bases, and the junction held 7 bases outside the gene matches. Germline V CDR1 and CDR2: LNHDA, SQIVND (reference sequence). The CDR3 runs 14 residues. Combining the CDR3 with reference TRBV19 and TRBJ2-7 gives the whole variable domain DGGITQSPKYLFRKEGQNVTLSCEQNLNHDAMYWYRQDPGQGLRLIYYSQIVNDFQKGDIAEGYSVSREKKESFPLTVTSAQKNPTAFYLCASSTTGRSYEQYFGPGTRLTVT.

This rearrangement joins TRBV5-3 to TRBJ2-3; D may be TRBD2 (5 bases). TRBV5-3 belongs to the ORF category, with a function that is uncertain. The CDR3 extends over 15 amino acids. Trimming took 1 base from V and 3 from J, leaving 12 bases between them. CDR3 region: CARSLRVARTDTQYF. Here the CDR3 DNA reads TGTGCCAGAAGCTTGAGGGTAGCGAGGACAGATACGCAGTATTTT.

CDR3 bases: TGTGCCAGCAGTTTACGGGGCTCCTACGAGCAGTACTTC. This codes for CASSLRGSYEQYF. V and J are TRBV27 and TRBJ2-7; maybe TRBD2 (5 bases). With 2 bases removed from V and 0 bases from J, the gap between germline ends came to 5 bases. Germline V lookup: CDR1 MNHEY, CDR2 SMNVEV (reference sequence). CDR3 size: 13 residues.

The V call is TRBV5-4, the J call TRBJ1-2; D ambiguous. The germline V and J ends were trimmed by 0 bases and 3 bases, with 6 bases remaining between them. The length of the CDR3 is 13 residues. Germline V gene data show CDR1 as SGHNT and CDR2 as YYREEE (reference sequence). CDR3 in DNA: TGTGCCAGCAGCTTGGACAGCCACTATGGCTACACCTTC. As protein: CASSLDSHYGYTF.

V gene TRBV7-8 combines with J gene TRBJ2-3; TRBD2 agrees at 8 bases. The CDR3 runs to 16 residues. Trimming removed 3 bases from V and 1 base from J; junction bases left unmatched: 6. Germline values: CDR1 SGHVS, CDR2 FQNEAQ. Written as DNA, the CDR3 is TGTGCCAGCAGCTTTTATGGCGGGGGGCGCACAGATACGCAGTATTTT. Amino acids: CASSFYGGGRTDTQYF.

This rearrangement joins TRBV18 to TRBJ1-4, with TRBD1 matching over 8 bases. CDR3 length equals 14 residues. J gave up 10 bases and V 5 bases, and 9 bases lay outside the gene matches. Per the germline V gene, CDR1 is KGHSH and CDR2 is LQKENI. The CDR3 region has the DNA TGTGCCAGCTCAAAACAGGGGGTGGCCGGAAAACTGTTTTTT. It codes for CASSKQGVAGKLFF.